Here is one T cell receptor (beta chain) with its context. Its antigen is not identified. The data belong to a study of glioma-infiltrating T cells after dendritic cell vaccination. Study conclusions and caveats: Higher pretreatment TIL content predicted longer progression-free time and survival.

TCRdb's table, derived via immunoSEQ multiplex PCR, lists solely in-frame clones and lacks some. The repertoire consists of about 90,000 clones, with approximately 87% occurring once and the leading ten covering around 2.9%. Only patients with spare fresh-frozen tumor and over two years of follow-up were included. Germline CDR1 and CDR2: KGHSH and LQKENI. There are 16 residues in the CDR3. The V and J ends lost 2 bases and 7 bases, in that order; junction bases with no gene match: 8. The clonotype comes from a human donor with glioblastoma. The sample in question was blood, obtained before dendritic cell vaccination. The chain is built from TRBV18 and TRBJ2-2, with TRBD1 identical over 9 bases. The CDR3, as DNA: TGTGCCAGCTCACCATTTGGGACAGGGAACGTCGGGGAGCTGTTTTTT. Its translation: CASSPFGTGNVGELFF. The full variable domain, with the rest looked up from reference TRBV18 and TRBJ2-2, is NAGVMQNPRHLVRRRGQEARLRCSPMKGHSHVYWYRQLPEEGLKFMVYLQKENIIDESGMPKERFSAEFPKEGPSILRIQQVVRGDSAAYFCASSPFGTGNVGELFFGEGSRLTVL.